This TCR beta chain derives from a study of T cells in Graves' hyperthyroidism and ophthalmopathy (dated by TCRdb to about 2019). Background for the entire study: Peripheral blood was sampled at the time of initial diagnosis, prior to any treatment. The study also compared thyroid tissue and blood T-cell repertoires from about six Graves' hyperthyroidism patients. Whether ophthalmopathy could be predicted prospectively was tested in an independent validation cohort made up of about 18 hyperthyroidism patients plus 17 patients who later progressed to ophthalmopathy. TCR V-J signatures able to tell the groups apart were searched for in a discovery cohort of approximately 95 patients, of whom 43 had Graves' ophthalmopathy and about 60 had stable Graves' hyperthyroidism. For training and testing, the 110 or so patients in the discovery cohort were randomly divided in a 7:3 ratio. After blood sampling, hyperthyroidism patients were treated with methimazole at a starting dose of 30 mg daily, and ophthalmopathy patients were treated with high-dose intravenous methylprednisolone. The paper reports TCR Vbeta CDR3 sequencing of 140 or so peripheral blood samples: over 40 ophthalmopathy, roughly 80 hyperthyroidism and around 17 progressor patients. What the work shows at the level of the full study, not this receptor alone: Sample size was not statistically predetermined, and blinding of investigators to group allocation was not performed. Ophthalmopathy was separated from stable hyperthyroidism by a 13 V-J signature model, with over 85% sensitivity and about 81% specificity obtained in cross-validation and 80%/75% obtained in testing. Blood samples also contained most of the expanded thyroid clonotypes (frequency above 0.001), which suggests that blood repertoires may reflect thyroid immune responses. In validation, the model predicted progression to ophthalmopathy a median of 6.5 months before onset, with around 70% sensitivity and almost 75% specificity.

The TCR beta CDR3 regions were amplified from the RNA transcripts. The TCR CDR3 was subjected to a first round of RT-PCR using the HTBI primer set and the Qiagen OneStep RT-PCR kit. Libraries were constructed in a second round of multiplex PCR, after which size selection and purification were performed. The libraries were sequenced on an Illumina HiSeq2000 using paired-end 100 bp reads. Processing in the source paper ran as follows. SOAPnuke was used to process the raw data, with reads discarded if the reads contained adapters or uncalled bases, had a mean Phred below 15, or lacked an exact constant-primer or identifier match. COPE v1.2.5 was used to merge the high-quality paired reads, and each unique nucleotide sequence was defined as a clonotype. Clonotypes were aligned to IMGT TRBV, TRBD and TRBJ reference segments using MiTCR v1.1. The analysis was restricted to V-J combinations with a frequency above 0.0001, which together covered over 99% of the repertoires. The TCS score was defined as F50 (clonal expansion) divided by E x V (chaos), with BLOSUM62-based TCRdist calculated between CDR3 peptides within each V-J. Welch's t-statistics and random forest reduced roughly 530 V-J features to roughly 13, which were used in a naive Bayes classifier (R e1071). The similarity between thyroid and blood repertoires was quantified using the Morisita-Horn index. In-frame beta chains were kept once TCRdb had trimmed the public reads at Q25 with fastp and called clones with MiXCR. Rows matching on CDR3 protein sequence are summarized as one entry with the most common DNA and genes. TCRdb assigned the V and J calls; the authors' analysis was not used. Within this sample are hundreds of thousands of distinct CDR3 sequences, with 38% of them counted one time only. 7.5% to 9.5% of the sample comes from the top ten.

The CDR3 numbers 13 residues from cysteine through phenylalanine. Of the read, only the CDR3 DNA is kept; its 39 bases are in frame from base 1. Between the V and J ends, shortened by 3 bases and 3 bases respectively, the junction contains 9 bases. CDR1 SEHNR and CDR2 FQNEAQ are derived from the germline V gene (reference sequence). This clonotype has ten or more counts. Its antigen has not been determined. No qualities accompany the bases; no much larger clone lies one base away. Stable Graves' hyperthyroidism was defined as no progression to ophthalmopathy during 18 months of follow-up. The hyperthyroidism patients were between 18 and 65 years old and newly diagnosed, with a disease duration of less than 2 months. Any patient with an uncontrolled infection, another autoimmune disease, pregnancy or lactation was excluded. Diagnoses were established on the basis of clinical symptoms, serum thyroxine and TRAb, thyroid ultrasound, and orbital computed tomography. Ficoll-Paque density gradient centrifugation was used to isolate PBMCs from about 9.4 ml of fresh peripheral blood. Total RNA was extracted with Trizol reagent, and quality was checked on an Agilent 2100 Bioanalyzer.

The sample taken for sequencing was blood. The sequence joins TRBV7-9 to TRBJ2-7, with the identity of the D gene unclear. This receptor was identified in a man younger than 30 with Graves' hyperthyroidism. The sequence in DNA is TGTGCCAGCAGCTTCCTAGATCGCTACGAGCAGTACTTC. This translates into CASSFLDRYEQYF.